A single sample is the source of the 16 T cell receptor beta chains below, sequenced in a study of T cell responses to AZD1222 COVID-19 vaccine. TCRdb keeps only in-frame clones here, not all; method: immunoSEQ multiplex PCR. The sample contains around 180,000 clones, about nine tenths of which appear only once. The specimen comprised peripheral blood, sampled on day 0 of AZD1222 vaccination. These receptor sequences come from an adult in good health.

This chain connects TRBV19 to TRBJ1-1; possible D gene TRBD1, 6 bases. With 6 bases removed from V and 1 base from J, the gap between germline ends came to 12 bases. Germline loops: CDR1 LNHDA, CDR2 SQIVND (reference sequence). The CDR3 totals 14 residues. In DNA form, the CDR3 reads TGTGCCAGTAGAGTACAGGGATGGAACACTGAAGCTTTCTTT. Its translation: CASRVQGWNTEAFF. Variable domain in full (rest from reference TRBV19 and TRBJ1-1): DGGITQSPKYLFRKEGQNVTLSCEQNLNHDAMYWYRQDPGQGLRLIYYSQIVNDFQKGDIAEGYSVSREKKESFPLTVTSAQKNPTAFYLCASRVQGWNTEAFFGQGTRLTVV.

This clone was found once. The DNA for the CDR3 is TGTGCCAGCAGTGAATTGTCGGGGCCCAAGGGCTACACCTTC. Its translation: CASSELSGPKGYTF. The chain has TRBV2 and TRBJ1-2; the D gene is possibly TRBD1 (5 bases). Looked up from germline, CDR1 is SNHLY and CDR2 is FYNNEI. The germline V and J ends were trimmed by 2 bases and 8 bases, with 15 bases remaining between them. The CDR3 has 14 amino acids.

This clone was seen more than once but under ten times. DNA of the CDR3: TGTGCCAGCAGCGCCACGGCATACCGCTCCTACGAGCAGTACTTC. Its protein is CASSATAYRSYEQYF. This chain joins TRBV7-2 and TRBJ2-7; D uncertain. Germline CDR1 is SGHTA and CDR2 is FQGNSA. There are 15 residues in the CDR3. V was trimmed by 5 bases and J by 0 bases, leaving 14 bases between them.

The gene calls are TRBV7-2 and TRBJ1-4; 7 nucleotides align to TRBD1. The CDR3 consists of 14 residues. Germline V CDR1 and CDR2: SGHTA, FQGNSA. V shed 3 bases and J 7 bases; nucleotides not matched to a gene: 5. CDR3 in DNA: TGTGCCAGCAGCTTGGGGACAGCCCGTGAAAAACTGTTTTTT. Amino acids: CASSLGTAREKLFF.

The chain combines TRBV2 with TRBJ2-5; TRBD2 agrees at 8 bases. The germline V gene has CDR1 SNHLY and CDR2 FYNNEI. V lost 1 base, J lost 2 bases, and 3 bases stayed unmatched. The CDR3 extends over 15 amino acids. In nucleotides, the CDR3 is TGTGCCAGCAGTGAAGAAGCGGGGGCGCAAGAGACCCAGTACTTC. Its translation is CASSEEAGAQETQYF.

The rearrangement uses TRBV6-5 and TRBJ1-2; no clear D gene. Germline CDR1 reads MNHEY; CDR2 reads SVGAGI. Trimming stripped 0 bases from V and 2 bases from J, with 7 bases between. This CDR3 spans 14 amino acids. Here the CDR3 DNA reads TGTGCCAGCAGTTACTCGACTGACAACTATGGCTACACCTTC. Amino acids: CASSYSTDNYGYTF.

V gene TRBV27 combines with J gene TRBJ2-5; no clear D. In germline, CDR1 is MNHEY, CDR2 SMNVEV (reference sequence). This CDR3 contains 14 residues. The V and J ends lost 0 bases and 2 bases respectively, with 7 bases between them. The CDR3 loop is CASSLSGWQETQYF. Here the CDR3 DNA reads TGTGCCAGCAGTTTATCGGGGTGGCAAGAGACCCAGTACTTC.

The chain recombines TRBV4-2 with TRBJ2-5; TRBD2 aligns across 9 bases. The V segment lost 4 bases and the J segment 5 bases; nucleotides outside the gene matches: 11. The germline CDR1 and CDR2 sequences are LGHNA and YNFKEQ. The CDR3 has 16 amino acids. The CDR3 reads CASSRAVAGAGETQYF. CDR3 nucleotide sequence: TGTGCCAGCAGCCGAGCGGTAGCGGGGGCCGGGGAGACCCAGTACTTC.

The chain employs TRBV9 and TRBJ2-5; 8 bases map to TRBD1. The germline V gene has CDR1 SGDLS and CDR2 YYNGEE. The trim removed 3 bases at V and 5 bases at J, leaving 3 bases unmatched. CDR3 length: 13 residues. For the CDR3, the DNA is TGTGCCAGCAGCGGGACAGGGTTGGAGACCCAGTACTTC. Translated, it gives CASSGTGLETQYF.

V and J are TRBV7-9 and TRBJ2-7; 12 nucleotides match TRBD2. V trimming: 5 bases; J trimming: 3 bases; junction bases outside the gene matches: 5. Germline loops: CDR1 SEHNR, CDR2 FQNEAQ (reference sequence). The CDR3 has 15 residues. The CDR3 DNA sequence: TGTGCCAGCAGCGTAACTAGCGGGGGGAACTACGAGCAGTACTTC. The encoded protein is CASSVTSGGNYEQYF.

The V and J genes are TRBV2 and TRBJ1-5; 7 positions agree with TRBD1. After removal of 6 bases from V and 3 bases from J, the junction contained 8 bases not matched to a gene. The CDR3 extends over 15 amino acids. CDR1 is SNHLY, CDR2 FYNNEI, per germline. Here the CDR3 DNA reads TGTGCCAGCAGGCAGGGGGGGGTATTCAATCAGCCCCAGCATTTT. Amino acids: CASRQGGVFNQPQHF.

This clone was observed a single time. The chain is built from TRBV9 and TRBJ1-2; no firm D call. Germline lookup yields CDR1 SGDLS and CDR2 YYNGEE. The germline V and J ends were trimmed by 4 bases and 1 base, with 14 bases remaining between them. The CDR3 extends over 15 amino acids. CDR3 bases: TGTGCCAGCAGCCCTAGGACGGGATTTAACTATGGCTACACCTTC. Encoded protein: CASSPRTGFNYGYTF. Together with reference TRBV9 and TRBJ1-2, the CDR3 gives the full variable domain: DSGVTQTPKHLITATGQRVTLRCSPRSGDLSVYWYQQSLDQGLQFLIQYYNGEERAKGNILERFSAQQFPDLHSELNLSSLELGDSALYFCASSPRTGFNYGYTFGSGTRLTVV.

The chain is built from TRBV12-3 or TRBV12-4 and TRBJ2-1; D may be TRBD2 (5 bases). V lost 6 bases, J lost 4 bases, and 7 bases lay in between. The CDR3 is 12 amino acids. CDR3: CASSSGYNEQFF. CDR3 coding DNA: TGTGCCAGCAGCTCGGGGTACAATGAGCAGTTCTTC.

This clone has just one count. This chain links TRBV14 with TRBJ1-1; no clear D gene. CDR1 SGHDN and CDR2 FVKESK come from the germline V gene. The ends were cut back, 6 bases at V and 2 bases at J, with 10 bases in the middle. This CDR3 contains 13 residues. CDR3 amino acids: CASRRELNTEAFF. CDR3 nucleotides: TGTGCCAGCAGAAGGGAACTCAACACTGAAGCTTTCTTT.

V is TRBV11-1 and J is TRBJ2-2, with D perhaps TRBD1 (6 bases). Trimming removed 3 bases at V and 6 bases at J, with 8 bases between. Germline assignment: CDR1 SGHAT and CDR2 FQDESV (reference sequence). The CDR3 is 13 residues long. The DNA of the CDR3 is TGTGCCAGCAGCTTCGAGGGGGCCGGGGAGCTGTTTTTT. It yields the protein CASSFEGAGELFF.

The rearrangement uses TRBV6-5 and TRBJ1-3; D uncertain. Germline V lookup: CDR1 MNHEY, CDR2 SVGAGI. V lost 6 bases and J 0 bases, leaving 12 bases between the germline ends. There are 15 residues in the CDR3. CDR3 loop: CASSLSGGSGNTIYF. In DNA, the CDR3 is TGTGCCAGCAGCCTATCCGGCGGCTCTGGAAACACCATATATTTT.